This T cell receptor beta chain was recorded in a study of T cells in Graves' hyperthyroidism and ophthalmopathy. Broader study findings: Ophthalmopathy was predicted by the model a median of roughly 6.7 months ahead of onset.

There were TCR beta CDR3 regions amplified from RNA transcripts. An initial round of RT-PCR targeting the TCR CDR3 relied on the HTBI primer set. TCRdb called the multiplex PCR reads again in MiXCR, with one record for every CDR3 protein. The sample contains 800,000 or so distinct CDR3 sequences, over 35% of which appear only once. Trimming pared 3 bases from V and 11 bases from J, leaving 11 bases between. The CDR3 is made up of 11 amino acids. In making diagnoses, clinical symptoms, serum thyroxine and TRAb, thyroid ultrasound and orbital computed tomography were all used. This clonotype occurred many times. Its antigen is not known.

The TCR comes from a man aged 18 to 29 with Graves' hyperthyroidism. The J gene is TRBJ2-7, the V gene TRBV12-3 or TRBV12-4; maybe TRBD2 (5 bases). The specimen sequenced was blood. Written as DNA, the CDR3 is TGTGCCAGCAGTTTGGGAGAGGCCAAGTACTTC. Protein: CASSLGEAKYF.